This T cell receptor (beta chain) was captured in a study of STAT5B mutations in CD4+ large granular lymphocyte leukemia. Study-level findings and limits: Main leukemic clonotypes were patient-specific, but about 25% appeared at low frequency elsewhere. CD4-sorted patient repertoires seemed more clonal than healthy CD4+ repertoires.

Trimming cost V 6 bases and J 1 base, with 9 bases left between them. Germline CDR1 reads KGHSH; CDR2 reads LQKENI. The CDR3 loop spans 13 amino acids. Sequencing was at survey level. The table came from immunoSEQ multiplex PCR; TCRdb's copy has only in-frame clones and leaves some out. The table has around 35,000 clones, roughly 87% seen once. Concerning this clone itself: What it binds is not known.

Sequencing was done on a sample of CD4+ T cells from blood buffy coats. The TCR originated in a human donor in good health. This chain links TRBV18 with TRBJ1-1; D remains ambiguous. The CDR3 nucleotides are TGTGCCAGCTCGCTGACGGAGAACACTGAAGCTTTCTTT. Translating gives CASSLTENTEAFF.